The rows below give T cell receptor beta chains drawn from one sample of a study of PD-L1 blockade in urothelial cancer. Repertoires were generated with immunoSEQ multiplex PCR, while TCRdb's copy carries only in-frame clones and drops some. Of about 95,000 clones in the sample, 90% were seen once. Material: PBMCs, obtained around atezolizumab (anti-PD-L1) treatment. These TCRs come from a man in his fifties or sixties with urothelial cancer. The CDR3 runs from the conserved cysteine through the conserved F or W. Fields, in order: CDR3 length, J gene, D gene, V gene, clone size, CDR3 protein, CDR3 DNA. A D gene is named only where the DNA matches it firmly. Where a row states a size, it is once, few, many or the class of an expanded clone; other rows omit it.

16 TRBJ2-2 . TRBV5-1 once CASRLTAGSSTGELFF TGCGCCAGCCGACTCACGGCCGGTTCGAGCACCGGGGAGCTGTTTTTT
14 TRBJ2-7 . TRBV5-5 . CASSPPQGAYEQYF TGTGCCAGCAGCCCCCCGCAGGGCGCCTACGAGCAGTACTTC
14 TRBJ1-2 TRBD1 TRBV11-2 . CASSSDRKIVGYTF TGTGCCAGCAGCTCGGACAGGAAGATAGTCGGCTACACCTTC
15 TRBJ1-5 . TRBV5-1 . CASSASGTAFEPQHF TGCGCCAGCAGCGCATCCGGGACTGCCTTTGAGCCCCAGCATTTT
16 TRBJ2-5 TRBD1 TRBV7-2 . CASSSYGTGPQETQYF TGTGCCAGCAGCTCCTACGGGACAGGGCCGCAAGAGACCCAGTACTTC
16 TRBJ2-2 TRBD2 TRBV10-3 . CAISESSGKNTGELFF TGTGCCATCAGTGAGTCTAGCGGGAAGAACACCGGGGAGCTGTTTTTT
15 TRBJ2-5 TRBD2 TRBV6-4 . CASSPLAGVRETQYF TGTGCCAGCAGCCCACTAGCGGGAGTGAGGGAGACCCAGTACTTC
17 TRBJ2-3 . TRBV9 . CASSPHSRAGTTDTQYF TGTGCCAGCAGCCCCCACTCCCGAGCGGGTACGACAGATACGCAGTATTTT
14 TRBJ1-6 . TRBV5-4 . CASSLLGRQSPLHF TGTGCCAGCAGCTTGTTAGGGAGACAATCACCCCTCCACTTT
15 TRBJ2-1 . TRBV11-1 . CASSLLGLSYNEQFF TGTGCCAGCAGCTTACTCGGACTATCCTACAATGAGCAGTTCTTC
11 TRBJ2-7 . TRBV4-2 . CASSQDREQYF TGTGCCAGCAGCCAAGATCGCGAGCAGTACTTC
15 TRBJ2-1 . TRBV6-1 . CASSKTGTRNMGQFF TGTGCCAGCAGCAAAACCGGGACAAGAAACATGGGGCAGTTCTTC
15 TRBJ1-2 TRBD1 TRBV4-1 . CASSLFPDREYGYTF TGCGCCAGCAGCCTATTCCCGGACAGGGAGTATGGCTACACCTTC
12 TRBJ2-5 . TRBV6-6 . CASSYSLETQYF TGTGCCAGCAGTTATTCGTTGGAGACCCAGTACTTC
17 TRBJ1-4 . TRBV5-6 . CASSSGEGEGWREKLFF TGTGCCAGCAGCTCGGGGGAAGGGGAAGGTTGGCGTGAAAAACTGTTTTTT
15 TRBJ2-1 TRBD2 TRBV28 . CASSRLAGAGNEQFF TGTGCCAGCAGCAGACTAGCGGGAGCGGGGAATGAGCAGTTCTTC
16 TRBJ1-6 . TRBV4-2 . CASSLQGSSYNSPLHF TGTGCCAGCAGCCTCCAGGGAAGCTCCTATAATTCACCCCTCCACTTT
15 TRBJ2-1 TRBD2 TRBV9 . CASSVGFSGINEQFF TGTGCCAGCAGCGTAGGTTTTAGCGGGATCAATGAGCAGTTCTTC
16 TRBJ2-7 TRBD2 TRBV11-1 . CASSFGSGGAIYEQYF TGTGCCAGCAGCTTTGGAAGCGGGGGGGCCATCTACGAGCAGTACTTC
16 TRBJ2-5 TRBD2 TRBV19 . CASSLLGLAGQETQYF TGTGCCAGTAGTCTCCTGGGACTAGCGGGGCAAGAGACCCAGTACTTC
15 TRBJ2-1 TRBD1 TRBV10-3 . CAITTGQGFTNEQFF TGTGCCATCACCACGGGACAGGGGTTCACAAATGAGCAGTTCTTC
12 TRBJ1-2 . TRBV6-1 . CASGRADYGYTF TGTGCCAGCGGGAGGGCGGACTATGGCTACACCTTC
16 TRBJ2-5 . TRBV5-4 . CASSTLPAGKGETQYF TGTGCCAGCAGCACTCTCCCTGCAGGGAAAGGAGAGACCCAGTACTTC
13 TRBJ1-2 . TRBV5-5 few CASSSDNLYGYTF TGTGCCAGCAGCTCGGACAACCTCTATGGCTACACCTTC
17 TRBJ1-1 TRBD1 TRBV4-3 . CASSQAAPGQTNTEAFF TGCGCCAGCAGCCAAGCTGCCCCGGGACAGACGAACACTGAAGCTTTCTTT
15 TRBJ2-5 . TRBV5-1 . CASSLEGRGEETQYF TGCGCCAGCAGCTTGGAAGGCAGGGGGGAAGAGACCCAGTACTTC
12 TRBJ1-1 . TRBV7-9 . CASSLEGVGAFF TGTGCCAGCAGCTTAGAGGGAGTGGGAGCTTTCTTT
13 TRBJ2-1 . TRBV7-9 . CASSLGGSSEQFF TGTGCCAGCAGCTTAGGGGGCAGTTCTGAGCAGTTCTTC
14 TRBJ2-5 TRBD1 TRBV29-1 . CSALDRALLETQYF TGCAGCGCCCTTGACAGGGCCCTCCTCGAGACCCAGTACTTC
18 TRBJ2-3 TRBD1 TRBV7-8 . CASRHRQGGEHRTDTQYF TGTGCCAGCCGGCATAGACAGGGTGGTGAACATCGCACAGATACGCAGTATTTT
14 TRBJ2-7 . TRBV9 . CASSPEGVTYEQYF TGTGCCAGCAGCCCCGAGGGCGTCACCTACGAGCAGTACTTC
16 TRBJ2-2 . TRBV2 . CASSGLSGLNTGELFF TGTGCCAGCAGCGGCCTCTCGGGACTTAACACCGGGGAGCTGTTTTTT
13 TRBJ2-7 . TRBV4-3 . CASSQRLSYEQYF TGCGCCAGCAGCCAGAGGCTGAGCTACGAGCAGTACTTC
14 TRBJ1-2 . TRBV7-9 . CASSLEVENYGYTF TGTGCCAGCAGCTTAGAGGTGGAGAACTATGGCTACACCTTC
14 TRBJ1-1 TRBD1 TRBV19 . CASTRGTGATEAFF TGTGCCAGTACCCGCGGGACAGGGGCCACTGAAGCTTTCTTT
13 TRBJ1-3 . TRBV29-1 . CSGWTASGNTIYF TGCAGCGGCTGGACAGCCTCTGGAAACACCATATATTTT
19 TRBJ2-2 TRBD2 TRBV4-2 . CASSRLLRLAGENTGELFF TGTGCCAGCAGCCGGCTTCTGAGACTAGCGGGGGAGAACACCGGGGAGCTGTTTTTT
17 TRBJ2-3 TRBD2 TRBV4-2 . CASSQHAGGANTDTQYF TGTGCCAGCAGCCAACACGCCGGGGGGGCTAACACAGATACGCAGTATTTT
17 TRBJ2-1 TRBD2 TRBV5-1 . CASSLGLAGGPYNEQFF TGCGCCAGCAGCTTGGGACTAGCGGGGGGGCCCTACAATGAGCAGTTCTTC
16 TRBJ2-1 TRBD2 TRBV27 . CASSGTSGPPYNEQFF TGTGCCAGCAGTGGGACTAGCGGGCCCCCCTACAATGAGCAGTTCTTC
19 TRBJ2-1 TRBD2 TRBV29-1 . CSVETWGLAGAMNGNEQFF TGCAGCGTTGAGACCTGGGGACTAGCGGGGGCCATGAATGGGAATGAGCAGTTCTTC
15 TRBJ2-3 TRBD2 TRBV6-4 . CASSAAGTRVDTQYF TGTGCCAGCAGCGCAGCCGGGACTAGGGTAGATACGCAGTATTTT
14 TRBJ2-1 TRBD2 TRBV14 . CASSPMRGRTEQFF TGTGCCAGCAGCCCCATGCGGGGGAGAACTGAGCAGTTCTTC
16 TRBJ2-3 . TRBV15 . CATSDPGTDSTDTQYF TGTGCCACCAGCGACCCAGGAACGGATTCCACAGATACGCAGTATTTT
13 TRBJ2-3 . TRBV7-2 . CASSVPGTDTQYF TGTGCCAGCAGTGTCCCCGGCACAGATACGCAGTATTTT
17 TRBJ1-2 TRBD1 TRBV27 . CASSSGQGARGGYGYTF TGTGCCAGCAGTTCCGGACAGGGGGCGCGTGGGGGGTATGGCTACACCTTC
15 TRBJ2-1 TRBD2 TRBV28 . CASRVLAGSYNEQFF TGTGCCAGCAGGGTACTAGCGGGAAGCTACAATGAGCAGTTCTTC
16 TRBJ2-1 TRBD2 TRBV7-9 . CASSQAASGSWDEQFF TGTGCCAGCAGCCAGGCGGCTAGCGGGAGCTGGGATGAGCAGTTCTTC
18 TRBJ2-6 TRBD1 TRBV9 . CASSVEDRGHSGANVLTF TGTGCCAGCAGCGTAGAGGACAGGGGACATTCTGGGGCCAACGTCCTGACTTTC
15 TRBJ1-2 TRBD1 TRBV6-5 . CASSYPGQGAKSYTF TGTGCCAGCAGTTACCCGGGGCAGGGGGCGAAGAGCTACACCTTC
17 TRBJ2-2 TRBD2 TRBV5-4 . CASSLGSGGPNTGELFF TGTGCCAGCAGCTTGGGGTCGGGGGGGCCGAACACCGGGGAGCTGTTTTTT
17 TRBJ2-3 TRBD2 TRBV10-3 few CAISGGTSGVSTDTQYF TGTGCCATCAGTGGTGGGACTAGCGGGGTTAGCACAGATACGCAGTATTTT
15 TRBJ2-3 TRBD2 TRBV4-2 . CASSTTSGRADTQYF TGTGCCAGCAGTACCACTAGCGGGAGGGCAGATACGCAGTATTTT
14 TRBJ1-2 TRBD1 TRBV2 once CASSGGQFSYGYTF TGTGCCAGCAGTGGGGGACAGTTCTCCTATGGCTACACCTTC
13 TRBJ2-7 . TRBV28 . CASTPYGPGEQYF TGTGCCAGCACCCCATACGGTCCCGGCGAGCAGTACTTC